This T cell receptor beta chain was obtained from a study of T-cell reconstitution after alpha-beta-depleted transplantation in children. The authors prepared the TCRbeta library with unique molecular identifiers. TCRdb analysed the PCR reads with MiXCR anew, one entry per CDR3 protein. Of roughly 90,000 distinct CDR3 sequences in the sample, more than 9% were seen once. Deletions cut 0 bases from V and 1 base from J, with 12 bases between. The CDR3 sequence is 16 residues long. The V gene's germline CDR1 is SGHRS and CDR2 YFSETQ. This clonotype was detected many times. The sequence was obtained from a human donor who donated a stem cell graft to a child with inherited bone marrow failure. The chain carries TRBV5-1 and TRBJ2-3; no firm D call. The sample was PBMCs from the stem cell graft donor, taken from the stem cell graft. The CDR3 nucleotides read TGCGCCAGCAGCTTGGAAGGACCCGAGGGCACAGATACGCAGTATTTT. Its protein product is CASSLEGPEGTDTQYF.